This T cell receptor (beta chain) came from a study of shared clonotypes between healthy human individuals. Study-wide context: Researchers assigned three CD4 naive, three CD4 memory, two CD8 naive and one CD8 memory plate to each donor. Overall study findings and caveats: Few donors limited the genetic and exposure-history diversity represented. Exclusively blood specimens were collected; tissue repertoires likely differ.

Turning to this clone: The antigen is unknown.

Several immunoSEQ plates received, in even portions, the genomic DNA of each subset. Some clones are missing from TCRdb's copy, which holds only in-frame ones; the method was immunoSEQ multiplex PCR. Here the sample spans millions of clones, roughly 96% being singletons. Germline CDR1 and CDR2: SGHTA and FQGNSA. This CDR3 region has 15 residues. V was cut by 7 bases and J by 1 base, with 14 bases left in between. The rearrangement joins TRBV7-2 to TRBJ1-5; D perhaps matches TRBD1 (5 bases). The sequence was obtained from a man aged 18 to 29 in good health. The sample consisted of naive CD4+ T cells sorted from blood. Described subset: CD45RA+ positively selected. CDR3 coding DNA: TGTGCCAGCACTATAGGGGATTCAAGCAATCAGCCCCAGCATTTT. Its translation is CASTIGDSSNQPQHF.